The 31 T cell receptor beta chains listed next were all sequenced from one sample in a study of blood T cells in healthy people across ages. Using a J-beta primer mix together with a sample-barcoded 5' primer, a second PCR was run for about 6 to 12 cycles. One entry per CDR3 protein results from TCRdb running MiXCR on the 5' RACE reads. The sample shows roughly 2 million distinct CDR3 sequences, roughly 49% of them seen only once. The sample comprised blood. Receptors were obtained from a woman in her thirties or forties in good health.

This sequence joins TRBV15 and TRBJ2-7; 7 bases map to TRBD1. Looked up from germline, CDR1 is LNHNV and CDR2 is YYDKDF (reference sequence). V trimming: 8 bases; J trimming: 3 bases; junction bases outside the gene matches: 4. The CDR3 spans 12 residues. The CDR3 reads CATWDSFYEQYF. The CDR3 nucleotides read TGTGCCACCTGGGACAGTTTCTACGAGCAGTACTTC.

The J gene is TRBJ1-6, the V gene TRBV20-1; possible D gene TRBD1, 5 bases. Germline V gene data show CDR1 as DFQATT and CDR2 as SNEGSKA (reference sequence). V was trimmed by 0 bases and J by 8 bases, leaving 14 bases between them. The CDR3 is 15 amino acids. CDR3 residues: CSARDWGTEDSPLHF. CDR3 nucleotide sequence: TGCAGTGCTAGAGATTGGGGGACGGAGGATTCACCCCTCCACTTT.

In DNA, the CDR3 is TGTGCCAGCAGTTTCTCAGGGATGAACACTGAAGCTTTCTTT. It encodes CASSFSGMNTEAFF. The rearrangement uses TRBV12-3 or TRBV12-4 and TRBJ1-1; a possible D gene is TRBD1 (5 bases). The V end lost 3 bases, the J end lost 0 bases, and 8 bases lay between the germline ends. This CDR3 spans 14 amino acids.

For the CDR3, the DNA is TGTGCCAGCAGCTTAATATGGGAGGTCAAAAACATTCAGTACTTC. Amino acid sequence: CASSLIWEVKNIQYF. The chain carries TRBV7-3 and TRBJ2-4, with D possibly being TRBD2 (6 bases). The length of the CDR3 is 15 residues. The germline V and J ends were trimmed by 1 base and 3 bases, with 10 bases remaining between them. The V gene's germline CDR1 is SGHTA and CDR2 FQGTGA.

This clonotype was seen only a few times. For the CDR3, the DNA is TGTGCCAGCAGCTCCTTGACAGGGGAGGCCTACAATGAGCAGTTCTTC. Translation gives CASSSLTGEAYNEQFF. The chain carries TRBV5-6 and TRBJ2-1, with 8 nucleotides matching TRBD1. CDR3 size: 16 residues. Germline assignment: CDR1 SGHDT and CDR2 YYEEEE. The trim removed 3 bases at V and 2 bases at J, leaving 7 bases unmatched.

Concerning this clonotype: The junction and the germline gene differ at one end; a read error may be behind it. The V call is TRBV10-3, the J call TRBJ2-7, with 8 bases identical to TRBD2. The CDR3 has 15 residues. CDR1 is ENHRY and CDR2 is SYGVKD in the germline V gene. The CDR3 DNA reads TGTGCCATCAGCCCGTCGGGGGGGCAGCTCTACGGGCAGTACTTC. Translated: CAISPSGGQLYGQYF.

The chain links TRBV5-1 to TRBJ1-5, with 8 positions matching TRBD1. J was trimmed by 3 bases and V by 4 bases; bases with no gene match: 9. This CDR3 is 16 amino acids long. CDR1 SGHRS and CDR2 YFSETQ come from the germline V gene. The DNA of the CDR3 is TGCGCCAGCAGCCCCGGGACAGGTGTAGCCAATCAGCCCCAGCATTTT. It specifies CASSPGTGVANQPQHF.

V gene TRBV4-1 combines with J gene TRBJ1-5; no reliable D call. V lost 4 bases, J lost 3 bases, and 7 bases lay in between. There are 13 residues in the CDR3. From germline, CDR1 is MGHRA and CDR2 YSYEKL. CDR3 sequence (DNA): TGCGCCAGCAGCCGGGAAGCCAATCAGCCCCAGCATTTT. It codes for CASSREANQPQHF.

This clonotype was observed a few times. The V gene is TRBV4-3, the J gene TRBJ2-5; no clear D. The V end was cut by 4 bases, the J end by 0 bases, with 18 bases between. The germline V gene encodes CDR1 LGHNA and CDR2 YSLEER. The CDR3 spans 17 residues. The CDR3 is CASSLEWGDRDQETQYF. The CDR3 DNA sequence: TGCGCCAGCAGCCTCGAATGGGGTGATCGGGACCAAGAGACCCAGTACTTC.

Regarding this clonotype: A much more abundant neighbour one base away suggests this may be a read error. The chain has TRBV12-3 or TRBV12-4 and TRBJ2-7; either TRBD1 or TRBD2 may fit D (5 bases each). CDR3 length: 14 amino acids. The CDR3, as DNA: TGTGCCAGCAGTTTCCGGGGCTCCTCCTACGGGCAGTACTTC. It translates to CASSFRGSSYGQYF.

This clonotype has a handful of counts. V is TRBV7-2 and J is TRBJ2-1, with D possibly matching TRBD2 (7 bases). V lost 1 base and J lost 9, with 16 bases in between. Germline V gives CDR1 SGHTA, CDR2 FQGNSA. The CDR3 consists of 15 residues. CDR3 coding DNA: TGTGCCAGCAGCTTAGGTGCGGGGGCCCCTAGTGAGCAGTTCTTC. Its translation is CASSLGAGAPSEQFF.

This clonotype was picked up a small number of times. CDR3 in amino acids: CASSYGDRDPTDTQYF. The DNA for the CDR3 is TGTGCCAGCAGTTACGGGGACAGAGACCCCACAGATACGCAGTATTTT. The V call is TRBV6-2 or TRBV6-3, the J call TRBJ2-3; 7 bases line up with TRBD1. The CDR3 is 16 amino acids. Germline V lookup: CDR1 MNHEY, CDR2 SVGEGT. After removal of 2 bases from V and 2 bases from J, the junction contained 7 bases not matched to a gene.

This clonotype was detected only once. This rearrangement joins TRBV6-1 to TRBJ2-3; possible D gene TRBD1, 6 bases. The germline V gene has CDR1 MNHNS and CDR2 SASEGT. There are 15 residues in the CDR3. Trimming removed 11 bases at V and 3 bases at J, with 21 bases between. The CDR3 loop is CAAKKTGAVTDTQYF. CDR3 bases: TGTGCCGCGAAAAAGACAGGCGCTGTGACAGATACGCAGTATTTT.

This chain connects TRBV6-6 to TRBJ1-2, with D perhaps TRBD1 (6 bases). The CDR3 length is 13 residues. Germline V gives CDR1 MNHNY, CDR2 SVGAGI (reference sequence). The V end lost 6 bases, the J end lost 6 bases, and 14 bases lay between the germline ends. The CDR3 DNA reads as TGTGCCAGCAGAGATAGGGGGGAAAATGGCTACACCTTC. Translating gives CASRDRGENGYTF.

The V call is TRBV4-2, the J call TRBJ1-2; 8 bases match TRBD1. CDR1 and CDR2 from the germline V gene are LGHNA and YNFKEQ. The CDR3 spans 15 residues. Trimming cost V 0 bases and J 8 bases; bases outside gene matches: 8. The CDR3 is CASSQDQTGDGGYTF. CDR3 in DNA: TGTGCCAGCAGCCAAGATCAGACAGGGGACGGAGGCTACACCTTC.

Written as DNA, the CDR3 is TGTGCCAGCAGTTACTGGGACGGCTACGAGCAGTACTTC. Encoded protein: CASSYWDGYEQYF. V usage is TRBV6-2 or TRBV6-3 and J usage is TRBJ2-7, with D perhaps assigned TRBD1 or TRBD2 (5 bases each). Germline loops: CDR1 MNHEY, CDR2 SVGEGT. The V end lost 1 base, the J end lost 3 bases, and 7 bases lay between the germline ends. CDR3 length: 13 amino acids.

This clonotype has just a few counts. CDR3 protein: CASSHRLGDSYEQYF. In DNA form, the CDR3 reads TGTGCCAGCAGCCATCGACTGGGAGACTCCTACGAGCAGTACTTC. The chain carries TRBV7-9 and TRBJ2-7; weak D call: TRBD2 (5 bases). V lost 5 bases to trimming and J lost 0 bases, with 14 bases between them. This CDR3 contains 15 residues. Germline CDR1 is SEHNR and CDR2 is FQNEAQ (reference sequence). The variable domain in full, completed from reference TRBV7-9 and TRBJ2-7, reads DTGVSQNPRHKITKRGQNVTFRCDPISEHNRLYWYRQTLGQGPEFLTYFQNEAQLEKSRLLSDRFSAERPKGSFSTLEIQRTEQGDSAMYLCASSHRLGDSYEQYFGPGTRLTVT.

This clonotype was found a few times. The chain carries TRBV11-2 and TRBJ2-1, with TRBD2 matching 10 bases. Per germline, CDR1 SGHAT and CDR2 FQNNGV. The V and J ends lost 6 bases and 7 bases, in that order; junction bases with no gene match: 6. The CDR3 loop spans 14 amino acids. The CDR3 DNA is TGTGCCAGCAGTTACCCTAGCGGGGGAAATGAGCAGTTCTTC. This codes for CASSYPSGGNEQFF.

The table lists this clonotype with a few counts. The chain uses TRBV7-2 and TRBJ2-3; D gene unclear. The germline V and J ends were trimmed by 1 base and 0 bases, with 14 bases remaining between them. Germline V gives CDR1 SGHTA, CDR2 FQGNSA. This CDR3 contains 17 residues. This CDR3 is CASSLVPTAQSTDTQYF. The DNA of the CDR3 is TGTGCCAGCAGCTTAGTCCCCACGGCTCAGAGCACAGATACGCAGTATTTT. The variable domain in full, with the rest retrieved from reference TRBV7-2 and TRBJ2-3, is GAGVSQSPSNKVTEKGKDVELRCDPISGHTALYWYRQSLGQGLEFLIYFQGNSAPDKSGLPSDRFSAERTGGSVSTLTIQRTQQEDSAVYLCASSLVPTAQSTDTQYFGPGTRLTVL.

V gene TRBV20-1 combines with J gene TRBJ2-1; TRBD2 matches 7 bases. CDR3 length equals 13 residues. Germline CDR1 is DFQATT and CDR2 is SNEGSKA (reference sequence). Trimming removed 5 bases from V and 4 bases from J; junction bases left unmatched: 5. CDR3 bases: TGCAGTGCTCAAGCGGGGCAGTACAATGAGCAGTTCTTC. The encoded protein is CSAQAGQYNEQFF.

This clonotype was counted a single time. This chain connects TRBV12-3 or TRBV12-4 to TRBJ2-1; 7 positions agree with TRBD1. The CDR3 has 15 amino acids. Germline trimming cut 7 bases from V and 4 bases from J; bases unmatched to any gene: 10. The CDR3 DNA reads as TGTGCCAGCATATTCGAGCCGGGACAGTACAATGAGCAGTTCTTC. Translating it yields CASIFEPGQYNEQFF.

This sequence joins TRBV29-1 and TRBJ1-1, with D possibly TRBD1 on 5 matching bases. Germline CDR1 SQVTM, CDR2 ANQGSEA. This CDR3 contains 16 residues. Trimming took 1 base from V and 5 from J, leaving 20 bases between them. In DNA form, the CDR3 reads TGCAGCGTTGAAGCGTATGGCGAGGGGTGGTCGACTGAAGCTTTCTTT. Its protein product is CSVEAYGEGWSTEAFF.

The rearrangement uses TRBV20-1 and TRBJ2-3, with a tentative D call TRBD2 (6 bases). Trimming took 3 bases from V and 7 from J, leaving 11 bases between them. CDR1 DFQATT and CDR2 SNEGSKA come from the germline V gene (reference sequence). The CDR3 loop spans 12 amino acids. Here the CDR3 reads CSASFRGNTQYF. CDR3 bases: TGCAGTGCTAGTTTCCGGGGGAATACGCAGTATTTT.

This clonotype was seen only a few times. The DNA for the CDR3 is TGTGCCAGCAGAGCTAGCGGGGGCTACGAGCAGTACTTC. Its translation: CASRASGGYEQYF. This chain joins TRBV6-1 and TRBJ2-7; 10 bases line up with TRBD2. Looked up from germline, CDR1 is MNHNS and CDR2 is SASEGT. Losses at the gene ends were 6 bases for V and 3 bases for J; bases not matched to a gene: 2. The CDR3 runs 13 residues.

CDR3 DNA sequence: TGTGCCAGCGGGCCCAGCCAAGAGACCCAGTACTTC. It encodes CASGPSQETQYF. The V and J genes are TRBV18 and TRBJ2-5; no clear D gene. The CDR3 loop spans 12 amino acids. Germline V gene sequence: CDR1 KGHSH, CDR2 LQKENI. Trimming left V 8 bases short and J 1 base short, with 8 bases between.

This chain joins TRBV28 and TRBJ2-7; D is undetermined. The V and J ends lost 6 bases and 2 bases respectively, with 17 bases between them. The CDR3 runs to 15 residues. Per germline, CDR1 MDHEN and CDR2 SYDVKM. The CDR3 coding sequence is TGTGCCAGCAGAGATCTGAACGACGTAACCTACGAGCAGTACTTC. Translation: CASRDLNDVTYEQYF. The whole variable domain, remainder taken from reference TRBV28 and TRBJ2-7, is DVKVTQSSRYLVKRTGEKVFLECVQDMDHENMFWYRQDPGLGLRLIYFSYDVKMKEKGDIPEGYSVSREKKERFSLILESASTNQTSMYLCASRDLNDVTYEQYFGPGTRLTVT.

The chain is built from TRBV20-1 and TRBJ1-4; no definite D call. Germline lookup yields CDR1 DFQATT and CDR2 SNEGSKA (reference sequence). Trimming took off 0 bases at V and 5 bases at J, with 16 bases between the two ends. This CDR3 spans 16 amino acids. CDR3 in DNA: TGCAGTGCTAGAGATCGGGCCGGAGGGTTCAATGAAAAACTGTTTTTT. This translates into CSARDRAGGFNEKLFF.

The chain uses TRBV7-2 and TRBJ2-1; 13 nucleotides match TRBD2. Germline loops: CDR1 SGHTA, CDR2 FQGNSA. V trimming: 4 bases; J trimming: 1 base; junction bases outside the gene matches: 7. This CDR3 spans 18 amino acids. CDR3 sequence reads: CASSSTGLAGASYNEQFF. CDR3 nucleotides: TGTGCCAGCAGCTCCACCGGACTAGCGGGGGCATCCTACAATGAGCAGTTCTTC.

The chain is built from TRBV7-2 and TRBJ2-3, with 8 bases that match TRBD2. V lost 3 bases, J lost 9 bases, and 2 bases stayed unmatched. The germline V gene encodes CDR1 SGHTA and CDR2 FQGNSA. This CDR3 has 12 amino acids. The CDR3 region has the DNA TGTGCCAGCAGCTTCTCTAGCGGGACGCAGTATTTT. This translates into CASSFSSGTQYF.

The gene calls are TRBV2 and TRBJ1-2; D is possibly TRBD1 (6 bases). The germline gives CDR1 SNHLY, CDR2 FYNNEI. The CDR3 extends over 14 amino acids. Trimming removed 7 bases at V and 5 bases at J, with 17 bases between. DNA of the CDR3: TGTGCCAGCACGAGGGACATCATCCTTTATGGCTACACCTTC. This gives the protein CASTRDIILYGYTF.

This clonotype was picked up a small number of times. J is TRBJ2-1 and V is TRBV5-1; either TRBD1 or TRBD2 may fit D (6 bases each). Trimming cost V 5 bases and J 7 bases, with 16 bases left between them. CDR3 length equals 14 residues. Germline assignment: CDR1 SGHRS and CDR2 YFSETQ. CDR3 amino acids: CASSFPQGRNEQFF. Written as DNA, the CDR3 is TGCGCCAGCAGTTTTCCGCAGGGGAGGAATGAGCAGTTCTTC. Supplemented by reference TRBV5-1 and TRBJ2-1, the full variable domain reads KAGVTQTPRYLIKTRGQQVTLSCSPISGHRSVSWYQQTPGQGLQFLFEYFSETQRNKGNFPGRFSGRQFSNSRSEMNVSTLELGDSALYLCASSFPQGRNEQFFGPGTRLTVL.